This T cell receptor (beta chain) originates from a study of CD8 T cells in ankylosing spondylitis (dated by TCRdb to about 2017). Regarding the study in general: To find TCR variants linked to disease, the study profiled T cell receptor beta repertoires in ankylosing spondylitis patients and healthy donors. The full study cohort was made up of under 30 ankylosing spondylitis patients and 95 to 130 healthy donors. Peripheral blood was sampled, and synovial fluid was additionally collected from ankylosing spondylitis patients.

This clonotype was seen a handful of times. Its target antigen remains unknown. The input lacks base qualities; no much larger clone sits a single base away. Paper-wide results and their limitations: A TCR beta motif of several highly homologous amino acid variants appeared characteristic of blood from ankylosing spondylitis patients. In peripheral blood, the disease-linked clones were found at relatively low frequencies and had a CD8+ phenotype. According to the report, matched synovial fluid samples from ankylosing spondylitis patients were significantly enriched for the disease-linked clones. Some motif variants were previously reported in synovial fluid and blood of reactive arthritis patients, suggesting common disease-initiation mechanisms.

CDR1 and CDR2 were assigned from the germline V gene (reference sequence) as DFQATT and SNEGSKA. V is pruned by 6 bases and J by 6 bases, leaving 14 bases of the junction without a gene match. The CDR3 goes from the cysteine to the phenylalanine over 15 residues. The CDR3 DNA has 45 bases and is translated from base 1. The data were produced on an Illumina HiSeq 2500. TCR beta libraries were prepared by quantitative 5'-RACE with molecular barcodes. In the authors' own workflow: Disease-linked TCR variants were identified with a new computational method built on a probabilistic model of VDJ rearrangement. Starting from the raw public reads, TCRdb applied fastp trimming at Q25, assembled clones with MiXCR and retained in-frame beta chains. Under each unique CDR3 protein, matching rows form one entry showing the most common genes and DNA. TCRdb, not the authors, supplied the V and J calls. The sample table records approximately 250,000 distinct CDR3 sequences; about 10% of these occur just once. Roughly 2.5% of the sample comes from the top ten.

The sequence is built from TRBV20-1 and TRBJ2-1, and TRBD2 matches 7 of the central bases. The clonotype originates from a male donor with ankylosing spondylitis or in good health (not recorded which). Material: blood, either unsorted or a sorted T cell fraction (not recorded which). This receptor has the CDR3 CSAATSSRNGNEQFF. The DNA sequence is as follows: TGCAGTGCCGCGACTAGCAGCCGGAACGGCAATGAGCAGTTCTTC.